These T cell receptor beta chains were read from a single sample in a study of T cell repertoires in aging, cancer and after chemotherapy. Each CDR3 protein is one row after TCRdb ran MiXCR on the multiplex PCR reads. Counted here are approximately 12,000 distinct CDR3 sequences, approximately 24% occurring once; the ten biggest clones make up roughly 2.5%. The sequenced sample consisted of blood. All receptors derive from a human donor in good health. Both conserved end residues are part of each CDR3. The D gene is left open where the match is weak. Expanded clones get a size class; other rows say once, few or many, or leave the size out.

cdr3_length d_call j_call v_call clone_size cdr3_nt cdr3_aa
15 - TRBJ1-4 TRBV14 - TGTGCCAGCAGCCAAGAAGGGCGAGTTGGAGAAAAACTGTTTTTT CASSQEGRVGEKLFF
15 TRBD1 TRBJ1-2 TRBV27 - TGTGCCAGCAGCTTCCAATTCCGGGACAGGGTTGGCTACACCTTC CASSFQFRDRVGYTF
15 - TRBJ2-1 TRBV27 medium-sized TGTGCCAGCAGCGCTACATGGGGCAGCTACAATGAGCAGTTCTTC CASSATWGSYNEQFF
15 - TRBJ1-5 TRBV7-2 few TGTGCCAGCAGCTTTCAGAGCCGGGGCAATCAGCCCCAGCATTTT CASSFQSRGNQPQHF
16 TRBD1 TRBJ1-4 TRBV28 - TGTGCCAGCAGTTATAGTCCGGGACAGGGAAATGAAAAACTGTTTTTT CASSYSPGQGNEKLFF
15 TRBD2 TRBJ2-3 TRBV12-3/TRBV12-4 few TGTGCCAGCAGTCCCCGACTAGCGGGGGGGGATACGCAGTATTTT CASSPRLAGGDTQYF
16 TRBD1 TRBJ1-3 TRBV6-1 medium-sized TGTGCCAGCAGTGACCAGACAGGGGGCGCTGGAAACACCATATATTTT CASSDQTGGAGNTIYF
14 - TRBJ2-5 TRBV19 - TGTGCCAGTAGTATAAGGGGGGAGGCGGAGACCCAGTACTTC CASSIRGEAETQYF
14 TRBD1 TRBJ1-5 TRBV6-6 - TGTGCCAGCAGTTACGACAGGGGCAATCGGCCCCAGCATTTT CASSYDRGNRPQHF
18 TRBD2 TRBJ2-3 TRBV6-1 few TGTGCCAGCAGTCGCTGGACTAGCGGGGAGAGAGGGTCAGATACGCAGTATTTT CASSRWTSGERGSDTQYF
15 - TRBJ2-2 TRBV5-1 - TGTGCCAGCAGCTTGGTGGGACAGAACACCGGGGAGCTGTTTTTT CASSLVGQNTGELFF
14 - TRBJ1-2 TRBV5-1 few TGCGCCAGCAGCTTGGAGTGGGGGGACTATGGCTACACCTTC CASSLEWGDYGYTF
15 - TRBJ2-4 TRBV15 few TGTGCCACCAGCAGAGATGGAAGGGACCGGGACATTCAGTACTTC CATSRDGRDRDIQYF
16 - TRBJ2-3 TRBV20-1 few TGCAGTGCTAGAGACCGGGAAGGTTCGTACACAGATACGCAGTATTTT CSARDREGSYTDTQYF
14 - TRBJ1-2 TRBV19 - TGTGCCAGTAGCCTCCGGGACCGGCTCTATGGCTACACCTTC CASSLRDRLYGYTF
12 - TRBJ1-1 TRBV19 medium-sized TGTGCCAGTAGTATCTACAGAGCCGAAGCTTTCTTT CASSIYRAEAFF
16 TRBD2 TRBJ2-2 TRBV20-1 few TGCAGTGCCTCTCCTAGCGGGGGGGCAGGCACCGGGGAGCTGTTTTTT CSASPSGGAGTGELFF
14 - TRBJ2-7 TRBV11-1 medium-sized TGTGCCAGCAGCTTAGAACAGGGTCTCTACGAGCAGTACTTC CASSLEQGLYEQYF
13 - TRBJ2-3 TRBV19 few TGTGCCAGTAGTTTGACAGGCACAGATACGCAGTATTTT CASSLTGTDTQYF
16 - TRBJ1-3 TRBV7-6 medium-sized TGTGCCAGCAGCTTAGTCTTTGGGGGTGGTGGAAACACCATATATTTT CASSLVFGGGGNTIYF
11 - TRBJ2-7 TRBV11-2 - TGTGCCAGCGGAGACTTATACGAGCAGTACTTC CASGDLYEQYF
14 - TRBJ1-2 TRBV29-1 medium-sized TGCAGCGTTGAAGAGCGCCGGGCTAACTATGGCTACACCTTC CSVEERRANYGYTF
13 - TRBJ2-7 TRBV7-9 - TGTGCCAGCAGCGGAGGGGGCCCCCACGAGCAGTACTTC CASSGGGPHEQYF
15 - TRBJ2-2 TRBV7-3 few TGTGCCAGCAGCTCCTCGGGACCGAACACCGGGGAGCTGTTTTTT CASSSSGPNTGELFF
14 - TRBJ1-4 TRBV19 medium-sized TGTGCCAGTGGCAAGGGTTGGACGGGAGAAAAACTGTTTTTT CASGKGWTGEKLFF
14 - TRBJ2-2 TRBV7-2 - TGTGCCAGCAGCCGGACAGTACTCACCGGGGAGCTGTTTTTT CASSRTVLTGELFF
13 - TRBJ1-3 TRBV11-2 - TGTGCCAGCCAGGGGTTCTCTGGAAACACCATATATTTT CASQGFSGNTIYF
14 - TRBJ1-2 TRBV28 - TGTGCCAGCAGGCCCTCGACAGGCTCTACTGGCTACACCTTC CASRPSTGSTGYTF
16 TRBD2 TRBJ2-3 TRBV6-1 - TGTGCCAGCAGCCAACTAGCGGGGGGAAGCACAGATACGCAGTATTTT CASSQLAGGSTDTQYF
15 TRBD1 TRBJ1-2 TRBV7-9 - TGTGCCAGCAGCGGGCGGGGGACAGTGAACTATGGCTACACCTTC CASSGRGTVNYGYTF
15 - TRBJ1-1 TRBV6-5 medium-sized TGTGCCAGCAGTTACTCGACGACAGGCAACACTGAAGCTTTCTTT CASSYSTTGNTEAFF
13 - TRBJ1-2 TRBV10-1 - TGCGCCAGCAGTCCGGGACGCCTGGAGGGCTACACCTTC CASSPGRLEGYTF
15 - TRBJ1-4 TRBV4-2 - TGCGCCAGCAGCCCAACCCAAACAGAAAATGAAAAACTGTTTTTT CASSPTQTENEKLFF
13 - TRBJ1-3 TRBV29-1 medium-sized TGCAGCGTTTCAAGGGGCTCTGGAAACACCATATATTTT CSVSRGSGNTIYF
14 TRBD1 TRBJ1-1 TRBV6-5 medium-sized TGTGCCAGCAGACTAGGGGGCCGCAACACTGAAGCTTTCTTT CASRLGGRNTEAFF
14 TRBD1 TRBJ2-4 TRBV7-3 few TGTGCCAGCACCCAGGGGGCGTGGGGAAACATTCAGTACTTC CASTQGAWGNIQYF
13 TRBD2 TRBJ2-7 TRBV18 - TGTTCCAGCTCACTGGCGGGGGAAGACGAGCAGTACTTC CSSSLAGEDEQYF
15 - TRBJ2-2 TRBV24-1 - TGTGCCACCAGTGATAGGACTGAGCCCACCGGGGAGCTGTTTTTT CATSDRTEPTGELFF
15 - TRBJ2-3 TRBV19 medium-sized TGTGCCAGTAGTAGGACGCCACACAGCACAGATACGCAGTATTTT CASSRTPHSTDTQYF
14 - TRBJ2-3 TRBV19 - TGTGCCAGTAGACGGACAGCTACCACAGATACGCAGTATTTT CASRRTATTDTQYF
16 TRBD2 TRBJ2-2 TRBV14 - TGTGCCAGCAGCCAAGAGGCAGGAGCGGGGTCCGGGGAGCTGTTTTTT CASSQEAGAGSGELFF
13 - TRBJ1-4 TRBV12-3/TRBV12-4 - TGTGCCAGCAGTTCCAGGGGAAATGAAAAACTGTTTTTT CASSSRGNEKLFF
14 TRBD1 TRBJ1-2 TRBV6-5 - TGTGCCAGCAGTCCGGGACAGGGCGGTTGGTGCTACACCTTC CASSPGQGGWCYTF
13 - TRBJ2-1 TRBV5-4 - TGTGCCAGCAGCTTGGGACTCTACAATGAGCAGTTCTTC CASSLGLYNEQFF
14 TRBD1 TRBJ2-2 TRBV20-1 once TGCAGTGCTCCTTTCAGGGGGAATAACGGGGAGCTGTTTTTT CSAPFRGNNGELFF
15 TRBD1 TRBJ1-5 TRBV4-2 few TGTGCCAGCAGCCAAGAGACAGGGCTTGATCAGCCCCAGCATTTT CASSQETGLDQPQHF
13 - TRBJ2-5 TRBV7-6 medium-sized TGTGCCAGCAGCTTTGGGTTCGGAGAGACCCAGTACTTC CASSFGFGETQYF
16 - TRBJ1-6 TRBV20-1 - TGCAGTGCTAGAGATCGAGAAGGACACCTTAATTCACCCCTCCACTTT CSARDREGHLNSPLHF
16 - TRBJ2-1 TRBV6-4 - TGTGCCAGCAGTGATAATCCCGGGGGCGCAGGGAATGAGCAGTTCTTC CASSDNPGGAGNEQFF
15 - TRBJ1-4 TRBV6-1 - TGTGCCAGCAGGGCCCCGACATCAACTAATGAAAAACTGTTTTTT CASRAPTSTNEKLFF
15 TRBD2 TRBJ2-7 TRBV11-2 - TGTGCCAGCAGCTTGGAGAGCGGGGTAGCCTACGAGCAGTACTTC CASSLESGVAYEQYF
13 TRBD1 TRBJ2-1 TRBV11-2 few TGTGCCAGCAGCCGGGACAGCTACAATGAGCAGTTCTTC CASSRDSYNEQFF